The rows below give T cell receptor beta chains drawn from one sample of a study of cytomegalovirus exposure and HLA in healthy donors. Produced via immunoSEQ multiplex PCR; TCRdb's table is partial and in-frame only. There are roughly 300,000 clones in the sample; around 90% occur only once, and over 1% lies in the top ten. Sequencing was done on a sample of PBMCs. The source of these receptors is a young woman in good health and CMV-seropositive. Each CDR3 is given with its conserved first and last residue. Clone sizes are given selectively: once, few, many, or a class where the clone is expanded.

CDR3 protein,J gene,V gene,clone size
CASSPLWTGLNEKLFF,TRBJ1-4,TRBV18,NA
CASSYGGETGELFF,TRBJ2-2,TRBV7-9,NA
CAKPGVGTEAFF,TRBJ1-1,TRBV11-2,once
CASSEMAGAYEQYF,TRBJ2-7,TRBV9,NA
CASSSTGRNQPQHF,TRBJ1-5,TRBV6-5,NA
CASSVGQGGNSPLHF,TRBJ1-6,TRBV2,many
CACRAMTGGGQPQHF,TRBJ1-5,TRBV30,NA
CASSERRTSKRVEHF,TRBJ1-5,TRBV2,NA
CASSLFQGWDTEAFF,TRBJ1-1,TRBV7-6,NA
CASFPSGLAGNEQFF,TRBJ2-1,TRBV5-1,NA
CASSEWGPRGEQFF,TRBJ2-1,TRBV6-1,NA
CASSQDNSGSIYEQYF,TRBJ2-7,TRBV4-3,NA
CASSLAGKEAFF,TRBJ1-1,TRBV5-1,NA
CASSPGAITGGASGELFF,TRBJ2-2,TRBV9,NA
CAGSQGGNNEQFF,TRBJ2-1,TRBV2,NA
CASSGTSRSSYNEQFF,TRBJ2-1,TRBV2,few
CASSSAGTAKNIQYF,TRBJ2-4,TRBV6-1,NA
CASSFGRASLNEQFF,TRBJ2-1,TRBV27,NA
CASSSQGAFNEKLFF,TRBJ1-4,TRBV6-6,NA